This is a list of T cell receptor beta chains from one sample in a study of neurological immune-mediated disorders. TCRdb used MiXCR to reprocess the 5' RACE reads, holding one entry per CDR3 protein. The sample records 84,000 or so distinct CDR3 sequences, about 13% being singletons. The source material was PBMCs. The receptors stem from a female donor with HTLV-1-associated myelopathy (HAM/TSP). Both conserved end residues are part of each CDR3. The D gene is left open where the match is weak. Clone sizes are given selectively: once, few, many, or a class where the clone is expanded.

>TRBV12-3/TRBV12-4|TRBJ2-5|many|-
CASSRNRETQYF
TGTGCCAGCAGCCGGAACCGGGAGACCCAGTACTTC
>TRBV11-2|TRBJ1-1|medium-sized|-
CASSSQLGTMNTEAFF
TGTGCCAGCAGCTCCCAGTTGGGAACTATGAACACTGAAGCTTTCTTT
>TRBV12-3/TRBV12-4|TRBJ2-3|many|-
CASSLRNAGRPSTDTQYF
TGTGCCAGCAGTTTAAGAAACGCTGGACGGCCTAGCACAGATACGCAGTATTTT
>TRBV5-1|TRBJ1-5|many|TRBD1
CASSFKQGLVSNQPQHF
TGCGCCAGCAGCTTCAAACAGGGGCTCGTCAGCAATCAGCCCCAGCATTTT
>TRBV11-2|TRBJ2-5|-|-
CASSSSPMETQYF
TGTGCCAGCAGCTCCTCCCCTATGGAGACCCAGTACTTC
>TRBV2|TRBJ2-7|many|TRBD2
CASSEEAGGTHEQYF
TGTGCCAGCAGTGAGGAAGCGGGGGGGACCCACGAGCAGTACTTC
>TRBV20-1|TRBJ2-7|many|-
CSAPETANYEQYF
TGCAGTGCTCCAGAGACGGCTAACTACGAGCAGTACTTC
>TRBV20-1|TRBJ2-7|many|-
CSASRAGQNYEQYF
TGCAGTGCCTCCCGAGCAGGGCAAAACTACGAGCAGTACTTC
>TRBV6-5|TRBJ2-3|many|-
CASSYSGATDTQYF
TGTGCCAGCAGTTACTCGGGGGCCACAGATACGCAGTATTTT
>TRBV5-1|TRBJ2-7|many|TRBD2
CASSTTGGPYEQYF
TGCGCCAGCAGCACGACGGGGGGGCCCTACGAGCAGTACTTC
>TRBV12-3/TRBV12-4|TRBJ2-2|many|-
CASSLGLAATGELFF
TGTGCCAGCAGTTTAGGCCTGGCTGCGACCGGGGAGCTGTTTTTT
>TRBV12-3/TRBV12-4|TRBJ1-2|-|-
CASSDGASYGYTF
TGTGCCAGCAGTGACGGGGCGTCCTATGGCTACACCTTC
>TRBV7-2|TRBJ2-4|many|TRBD2
CASSYPPGLAGEAGNIQYF
TGTGCCAGCAGTTATCCACCGGGACTAGCGGGGGAAGCGGGAAACATTCAGTACTTC
>TRBV5-1|TRBJ2-7|many|-
CASSLEDAAEQYF
TGCGCCAGCAGCTTGGAAGACGCGGCCGAGCAGTACTTC
>TRBV4-1|TRBJ2-7|few|TRBD1
CASSQAMTGGNLYEQYF
TGCGCCAGCAGCCAAGCCATGACAGGGGGCAATCTCTACGAGCAGTACTTC
>TRBV11-2|TRBJ2-3|many|-
CASSSWGTDTQYF
TGTGCCAGCAGCTCTTGGGGGACAGATACGCAGTATTTT
>TRBV4-1|TRBJ2-7|many|-
CASSRAGTGSYEQYF
TGCGCCAGCAGCCGCGCTGGGACTGGTTCCTACGAGCAGTACTTC
>TRBV5-1|TRBJ2-1|once|TRBD2
CASRLTSGLSSYNEQFF
TGCGCCAGCAGGCTAACTAGCGGGTTGAGCTCCTACAATGAGCAGTTCTTC
>TRBV5-1|TRBJ2-7|medium-sized|TRBD1
CASSWGHRGGEQYF
TGCGCCAGCAGCTGGGGACACAGGGGCGGCGAGCAGTACTTC
>TRBV9|TRBJ2-7|many|TRBD1
CASSPGTGSPYEQYF
TGTGCCAGCAGCCCAGGGACAGGGTCCCCCTACGAGCAGTACTTC
>TRBV11-1|TRBJ2-1|few|-
CASGGLSYNEQFF
TGTGCCAGCGGGGGCCTCTCCTACAATGAGCAGTTCTTC
>TRBV2|TRBJ2-1|many|-
CASSVLGGGLYNEQFF
TGTGCCAGCAGCGTCCTGGGCGGGGGCCTGTACAATGAGCAGTTCTTC
>TRBV3-1|TRBJ2-1|many|TRBD2
CASSQIYLAGGQDNEQFF
TGTGCCAGCAGCCAGATATATTTAGCGGGGGGGCAGGACAATGAGCAGTTCTTC
>TRBV5-1|TRBJ2-3|-|TRBD2
CASSSLPGLAGLGDTQYF
TGCGCCAGCAGCTCGCTACCGGGACTAGCGGGGTTGGGAGATACGCAGTATTTT
>TRBV7-6|TRBJ2-1|many|TRBD2
CASSPNLAGRQREQFF
TGTGCCAGCAGCCCCAATCTAGCGGGCCGGCAGCGGGAGCAGTTCTTC
>TRBV4-1|TRBJ1-1|many|-
CASSHQGPQEAFF
TGCGCCAGCAGCCATCAGGGGCCACAGGAAGCTTTCTTT
>TRBV24-1|TRBJ2-3|many|-
CATGGQKGGTDTQYF
TGTGCCACCGGGGGACAGAAGGGGGGGACAGATACGCAGTATTTT
>TRBV7-9|TRBJ1-1|many|-
CASSLRQDSEAFF
TGTGCCAGCAGCTTACGACAGGATAGTGAAGCTTTCTTT
>TRBV12-3/TRBV12-4|TRBJ2-2|many|-
CASSPPGHANTGELFF
TGTGCCAGCAGTCCCCCGGGACACGCGAACACCGGGGAGCTGTTTTTT
>TRBV7-3|TRBJ2-6|many|TRBD1
CASGQGANGANVLTF
TGTGCCAGTGGACAGGGGGCGAATGGGGCCAACGTCCTGACTTTC
>TRBV2|TRBJ1-1|many|TRBD1
CASTTAEGARAFF
TGTGCCAGCACCACCGCCGAGGGGGCAAGAGCTTTCTTT
>TRBV28|TRBJ2-7|many|-
CASSTLGDTYEQYF
TGTGCCAGCAGCACGCTTGGTGATACCTACGAGCAGTACTTC
>TRBV9|TRBJ2-6|-|-
CASSKGGAGANVLTF
TGTGCCAGCAGCAAAGGGGGGGCTGGGGCCAACGTCCTGACTTTC
>TRBV20-1|TRBJ2-2|many|-
CSARGGGSGELFF
TGCAGTGCTAGAGGTGGAGGCTCCGGGGAGCTGTTTTTT
>TRBV12-3/TRBV12-4|TRBJ1-2|-|TRBD1
CASSRTGANYGYTF
TGTGCCAGCAGTAGGACAGGGGCAAACTATGGCTACACCTTC
>TRBV4-3|TRBJ1-2|many|TRBD1
CASRRGIGQGASGYTF
TGCGCCAGCAGACGAGGAATCGGACAGGGGGCTTCTGGCTACACCTTC
>TRBV5-1|TRBJ2-1|many|-
CASSPRTVLTHEQFF
TGCGCCAGCAGCCCTCGGACGGTATTAACCCATGAGCAGTTCTTC
>TRBV6-5|TRBJ2-6|many|TRBD1
CASRTDGTGSSGANVLTF
TGTGCCAGCAGAACTGACGGGACAGGGTCCTCTGGGGCCAACGTCCTGACTTTC
>TRBV28|TRBJ2-7|many|TRBD1
CASSLPWTGSYEQYF
TGTGCCAGCAGTTTACCATGGACAGGGAGTTACGAGCAGTACTTC
>TRBV12-3/TRBV12-4|TRBJ2-1|many|-
CASSEDSYSYNEQFF
TGTGCCAGCAGTGAGGACAGCTACTCCTACAATGAGCAGTTCTTC
>TRBV5-1|TRBJ2-7|few|-
CASSLDPGADYEQYF
TGCGCCAGCAGCTTGGATCCGGGGGCAGACTACGAGCAGTACTTC
>TRBV5-1|TRBJ2-4|many|TRBD2
CASTLRGGTAKNIQYF
TGCGCCAGCACCCTGCGGGGGGGGACGGCCAAAAACATTCAGTACTTC
>TRBV25-1|TRBJ1-2|many|-
CASSGSRAKPRNGYTF
TGTGCCAGCAGTGGCTCCCGGGCCAAGCCTCGAAATGGCTACACCTTC
>TRBV9|TRBJ2-2|many|-
CASSLRAGAPGELFF
TGTGCCAGCAGTTTGAGGGCAGGGGCTCCCGGGGAGCTGTTTTTT
>TRBV3-1|TRBJ1-5|-|-
CASSQVLGNKPQHF
TGTGCCAGCAGCCAGGTGTTGGGCAATAAGCCCCAGCATTTT
>TRBV5-1|TRBJ2-1|many|TRBD2
CASSSLTSGGLGNEQFF
TGCGCCAGCAGCAGCTTGACTAGCGGGGGGCTCGGTAATGAGCAGTTCTTC
>TRBV5-6|TRBJ2-3|many|TRBD1
CASTEQGGTDTQYF
TGTGCCAGCACTGAACAGGGGGGCACAGATACGCAGTATTTT
>TRBV12-3/TRBV12-4|TRBJ2-7|many|-
CASSIHVGSYEQYF
TGTGCCAGCAGTATCCACGTGGGGTCTTACGAGCAGTACTTC
>TRBV5-1|TRBJ1-5|many|-
CASPGSQPQHF
TGCGCCAGCCCGGGTAGTCAGCCCCAGCATTTT